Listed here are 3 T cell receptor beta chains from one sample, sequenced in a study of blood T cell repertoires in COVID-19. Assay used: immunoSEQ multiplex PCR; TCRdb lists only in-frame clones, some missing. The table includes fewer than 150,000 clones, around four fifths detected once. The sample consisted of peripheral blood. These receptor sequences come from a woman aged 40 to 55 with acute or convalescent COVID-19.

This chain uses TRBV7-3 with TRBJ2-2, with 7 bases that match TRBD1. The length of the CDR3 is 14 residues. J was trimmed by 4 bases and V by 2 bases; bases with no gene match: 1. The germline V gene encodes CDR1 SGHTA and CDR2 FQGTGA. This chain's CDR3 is CASSLSGGTGELFF. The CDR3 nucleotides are TGTGCCAGCAGCTTATCAGGGGGCACCGGGGAGCTGTTTTTT.

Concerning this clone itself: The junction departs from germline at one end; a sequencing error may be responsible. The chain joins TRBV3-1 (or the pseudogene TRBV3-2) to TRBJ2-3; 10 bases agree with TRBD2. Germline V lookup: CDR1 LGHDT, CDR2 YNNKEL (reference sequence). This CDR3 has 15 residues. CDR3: CASGQRGGRTDTQYF. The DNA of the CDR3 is TGTGCCAGCGGCCAGCGGGGGGGCAGAACAGATACGCAGTATTTT.

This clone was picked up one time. CDR3 nucleotides: TGTGCCAGCAGCCAAGGGGACAGCGGGGGAAGGGGCGAGCAGTTCTTC. It translates to CASSQGDSGGRGEQFF. The rearrangement joins TRBV3-1 (or the pseudogene TRBV3-2) to TRBJ2-1; D might be TRBD2 (8 bases). The CDR3 is 16 residues long. The V end lost 1 base, the J end lost 10 bases, and 20 bases lay between the germline ends. The V gene's germline CDR1 is LGHDT and CDR2 YNNKEL (reference sequence).